One sample yielded the 25 T cell receptor beta chains listed below, sequenced in a study of molecular identifiers for immune sequencing clone quantification. TCRdb reprocessed the PCR reads with MiXCR, giving one entry per CDR3 protein. The table has tens of thousands of distinct CDR3 sequences, under 30% seen once. Sequencing was carried out using naive CD8+ T cells from blood, with Jurkat cell RNA spiked in. Specified subset: FACS-sorted CD8+CD4-CCR7+CD45RA+ naive T cells. These receptors all stem from a human donor in good health. Some libraries in this study had Jurkat cell RNA spiked in.

Ten or more counts support this clonotype. This sequence joins TRBV4-1 and TRBJ1-5; D is possibly TRBD1 (5 bases). The CDR3 consists of 15 residues. Germline lookup yields CDR1 MGHRA and CDR2 YSYEKL. With 4 bases removed from V and 7 bases from J, the gap between germline ends came to 17 bases. CDR3 amino acids: CASSRGALSYQPQHF. CDR3 coding DNA: TGCGCCAGCAGCCGCGGGGCCCTAAGCTACCAGCCCCAGCATTTT.

This clonotype came up many times. The gene calls are TRBV5-6 and TRBJ2-6; 9 nucleotides match TRBD1. Trimming at V came to 5 bases and at J to 0 bases, leaving 6 bases not matched to a gene. CDR3 length: 17 amino acids. Per germline, CDR1 SGHDT and CDR2 YYEEEE. CDR3 coding DNA: TGTGCCAGCAGGGAAGGACAGGGGCACTCTGGGGCCAACGTCCTGACTTTC. Its protein is CASREGQGHSGANVLTF.

The chain links TRBV7-9 to TRBJ1-5; D is unresolved. CDR1 and CDR2 from the germline V gene are SEHNR and FQNEAQ (reference sequence). The V end lost 11 bases, the J end lost 6 bases, and 23 bases lay between the germline ends. This CDR3 has 15 residues. CDR3 DNA: TGTGCCCGCCGCCCCCCTTCCGAGGGAAGTCAGCCCCAGCATTTT. Protein product: CARRPPSEGSQPQHF.

The table lists this clonotype with many counts. The gene calls are TRBV19 and TRBJ1-5; possibly TRBD1 for D (5 bases). The CDR3 covers 15 residues. Germline CDR1 is LNHDA and CDR2 is SQIVND (reference sequence). Between the trimmed V and J ends, which lost 3 bases and 0 bases, there was a span of 9 bases. CDR3 region: CASSMDNYSNQPQHF. CDR3 bases: TGTGCCAGTAGTATGGACAACTATAGCAATCAGCCCCAGCATTTT.

This clonotype has at least ten counts. The chain uses TRBV7-9 and TRBJ1-1; a weak D match, TRBD1 (6 bases). The germline V gene encodes CDR1 SEHNR and CDR2 FQNEAQ (reference sequence). The CDR3 is 13 residues long. Trimming shortened V by 1 base and J by 10 bases, and 13 bases separated the two germline ends. CDR3 loop: CASSLDSGVGAFF. The CDR3 DNA follows: TGTGCCAGCAGCTTAGATTCAGGGGTAGGAGCTTTCTTT.

Details on this clonotype: Given a much more abundant clone one base away, this may be a read error. The chain's CDR3 is CASSPYAGGPANTEAFF. CDR3 nucleotide sequence: TGTGCCAGCTCACCATACGCCGGGGGACCGGCGAACACTGAAGCTTTCTTT. The V gene is TRBV18, the J gene TRBJ1-1; tentatively, D is TRBD1 (5 bases). The V gene lost 2 bases and the J gene lost 1 base, with 17 bases spanning the gap. This CDR3 has 17 amino acids. CDR1 is KGHSH and CDR2 is LQKENI in the germline V gene.

Note on this clonotype: A read error is possible here, since a much larger clone lies one base away. This chain links TRBV7-9 with TRBJ2-3; the D gene is possibly TRBD2 (6 bases). The CDR3 is 16 residues long. Germline V gene data show CDR1 as SEHNR and CDR2 as FQNEAQ (reference sequence). CDR3 nucleotide sequence: TGTGCCAGCAGCCCCCCCCGACTAGTTGTCACAGCTACGCAGTATTTT. This encodes CASSPPRLVVTATQYF. Full variable domain (remainder filled in from reference TRBV7-9 and TRBJ2-3): DTGVSQNPRHKITKRGQNVTFRCDPISEHNRLYWYRQTLGQGPEFLTYFQNEAQLEKSRLLSDRFSAERPKGSFSTLEIQRTEQGDSAMYLCASSPPRLVVTATQYFGPGTRLTVL.

Turning to this clonotype: A much larger clonotype is one base distant, so this may be a read error. The rearrangement links TRBV20-1 to TRBJ2-2, with D possibly matching TRBD2 (5 bases). Looked up from germline, CDR1 is DFQATT and CDR2 is SNEGSKA (reference sequence). This CDR3 has 15 residues. The CDR3 protein is CSASLRQENTGEPFF. CDR3 DNA sequence: TGCAGTGCTAGCCTAAGGCAGGAGAACACCGGGGAGCCGTTTTTT.

This clonotype was counted at least ten times. This rearrangement joins TRBV21-1 to TRBJ2-6; the D call in the table, TRBD1, was not verified against the DNA. TRBV21-1 is classified as a pseudogene. This CDR3 is 18 amino acids long. CDR3 nucleotide sequence: TGTGCCAGCAGCCATCCCGACGGGTATAGCTCTGGGGCCAACGTCCTGACTTTC. Protein product: CASSHPDGYSSGANVLTF.

Notes on this clonotype: A much larger clone differs by one base, so this may be a read error. The CDR3 DNA is TGTGCCAGCAGTTGCCTGACAGGGGCAGATACGCAGTATTTT. Translating gives CASSCLTGADTQYF. V is TRBV27 and J is TRBJ2-3; 8 bases agree with TRBD1. CDR1 is MNHEY and CDR2 is SMNVEV in the germline V gene (reference sequence). The V and J ends lost 4 bases and 4 bases, in that order; junction bases with no gene match: 4. The CDR3 loop spans 14 amino acids.

This clonotype was counted between two and nine times. The V gene is TRBV12-3 or TRBV12-4, the J gene TRBJ2-3; 8 positions agree with TRBD1. Losses at the gene ends were 5 bases for V and 6 bases for J; bases not matched to a gene: 10. The CDR3 is made up of 15 amino acids. The CDR3 loop reads CASSPQGDHTDTQYF. In DNA, the CDR3 is TGTGCCAGCAGTCCACAGGGGGACCACACGGATACGCAGTATTTT.

About this clonotype itself: Possible read error: a much larger clone is one base away. This chain uses TRBV13 with TRBJ2-1; a weak D match, TRBD2 (6 bases). Germline V gives CDR1 PRHDT, CDR2 FYEKMQ (reference sequence). CDR3 length: 15 residues. The CDR3 reads CACSSEAGSYNEQFF. Written as DNA, the CDR3 is TGTGCCTGCAGCTCCGAAGCGGGCTCCTACAATGAGCAGTTCTTC.

The table lists this clonotype with many counts. This rearrangement joins TRBV27 to TRBJ1-4; D remains unclear. There are 13 residues in the CDR3. Trimming pared 5 bases from V and 4 bases from J, leaving 8 bases between. CDR1 is MNHEY, CDR2 SMNVEV, per germline (reference sequence). The CDR3 here is CASSNHLNEKLFF. CDR3 nucleotides: TGTGCCAGCAGTAACCACCTTAATGAAAAACTGTTTTTT.

This clonotype was recorded only once. The junction departs from the called germline gene at one end, perhaps through a read error. The rearrangement links TRBV7-2 to TRBJ2-7; TRBD1 is a possible D gene (6 bases). The CDR3 sequence is 15 residues long. Germline V CDR1 and CDR2: SGHTA, FQGNSA. The DNA for the CDR3 is TGTGTCAGCAGCTTGGGGCAGGGGCTAACCTACGAGCAGCACTTC. It translates to CVSSLGQGLTYEQHF.

This clonotype was recorded a few times. The chain couples TRBV29-1 to TRBJ2-1; TRBD2 matches at 13 bases. Germline V CDR1 and CDR2: SQVTM, ANQGSEA. The CDR3 runs 14 residues. V was clipped by 1 base and J by 10 bases; unmatched bases: 4. The CDR3 sequence: CSVEATGLAGEQFF. DNA of the CDR3: TGCAGCGTTGAAGCCACGGGACTAGCGGGGGAGCAGTTCTTC.

Only a few counts were recorded for this clonotype. Possible read error: a much larger clone is one base away. The chain links TRBV7-7 to TRBJ2-2; D could derive from TRBD1 or TRBD2 (5 bases each). From germline, CDR1 is SSHAT and CDR2 FNYEAQ (reference sequence). The CDR3 totals 15 residues. This chain's CDR3 is CASILGLGVGGELFF. DNA for the CDR3: TGTGCTAGCATCTTAGGGCTGGGGGTCGGCGGGGAGCTGTTTTTT.

This clonotype was seen at least ten times. This chain uses TRBV19 with TRBJ2-3, with D unclear. The CDR3 has 15 amino acids. V lost 5 bases to trimming and J lost 2 bases, with 14 bases between them. Germline loops: CDR1 LNHDA, CDR2 SQIVND (reference sequence). This CDR3 reads CASSFSLYDTDTQYF. The DNA of the CDR3 is TGTGCCAGTAGTTTCTCCCTCTACGACACAGATACGCAGTATTTT.

This clonotype was seen ten or more times. This chain joins TRBV5-4 and TRBJ1-1; D might be TRBD1 (6 bases). V was pared by 1 base and J by 7 bases, with 17 bases between. Germline V gene sequence: CDR1 SGHNT, CDR2 YYREEE (reference sequence). The CDR3 length is 15 residues. The CDR3 DNA reads as TGTGCCAGCAGCTTGATTGGTACGGGGGCTGGTGAAGCTTTCTTT. It codes for CASSLIGTGAGEAFF.

This clonotype was counted ten times or more. The chain carries TRBV29-1 and TRBJ2-3; 7 bases are shared with TRBD1. CDR3 length equals 16 residues. The germline V gene has CDR1 SQVTM and CDR2 ANQGSEA. After removal of 0 bases from V and 5 bases from J, the junction contained 11 bases not matched to a gene. The chain's CDR3 is CSVEDWRQGDGDTQYF. CDR3 nucleotide sequence: TGCAGCGTTGAAGATTGGCGACAGGGCGATGGAGATACGCAGTATTTT.

In this sample, this clonotype turned up many times. This rearrangement joins TRBV4-3 to TRBJ1-6, with D uncertain. The V gene's germline CDR1 is LGHNA and CDR2 YSLEER. V dropped 1 base and J dropped 4 bases, with 11 bases sitting between them. The CDR3 has 16 residues. This CDR3 reads CASSQGSGVYNSPLHF. The CDR3, as DNA: TGCGCCAGCAGCCAAGGGTCAGGCGTATATAATTCACCCCTCCACTTT.

This clonotype appeared many times. The chain couples TRBV5-4 to TRBJ2-1; 9 bases fit TRBD2. The CDR3 sequence is 15 residues long. Losses at the gene ends were 4 bases for V and 5 bases for J; bases not matched to a gene: 7. The germline V gene has CDR1 SGHNT and CDR2 YYREEE (reference sequence). CDR3 protein: CASSRSGGPHNEQFF. CDR3 nucleotide sequence: TGTGCCAGCAGCAGAAGCGGGGGGCCGCACAATGAGCAGTTCTTC.

Comment on this clonotype: Since a much larger clone is just one base distant, this may be a read error. This rearrangement joins TRBV5-6 to TRBJ2-5; TRBD2 agrees at 10 bases. J lost 5 bases, V lost 4 bases, and 14 bases had no gene match. Germline CDR1 reads SGHDT; CDR2 reads YYEEEE. There are 17 residues in the CDR3. The CDR3, as DNA: TGTGCCAGCAGCCACGGGGCTAGCGGGGGTGTTTGGGAGACCCAGTACTTC. Encoded protein: CASSHGASGGVWETQYF.

This clonotype was found many times. The rearrangement joins TRBV11-2 to TRBJ2-7, with D perhaps assigned TRBD1 or TRBD2 (6 bases each). CDR3 length equals 14 residues. The germline CDR1 and CDR2 sequences are SGHAT and FQNNGV. V lost 2 bases, J lost 2 bases, and 10 bases lay in between. The CDR3 region has the DNA TGTGCCAGCAGCTTAACGGGGGCCCCCTACGAGCAGTACTTC. Translation gives CASSLTGAPYEQYF.

Concerning this clonotype: With a much larger clone just one base away, this may be a read error. This chain links TRBV7-9 with TRBJ2-5; TRBD2 might be the D (5 bases). Trimming left V 2 bases short and J 5 bases short, with 12 bases between. Germline V lookup: CDR1 SEHNR, CDR2 FQNEAQ (reference sequence). The CDR3 totals 14 residues. CDR3 loop: CASSLLVSAETQYF. The CDR3 DNA reads as TGTGCCAGCAGCTTACTTGTTAGCGCCGAGACCCAGTACTTC.

This clonotype was recorded many times. The chain joins TRBV4-3 to TRBJ2-7; D perhaps matches TRBD2 (5 bases). Deletions cut 0 bases from V and 4 bases from J, with 13 bases between. Per germline, CDR1 LGHNA and CDR2 YSLEER. This CDR3 is built from 15 residues. CDR3 sequence reads: CASSQDTWENYEQYF. As DNA, the CDR3 is TGCGCCAGCAGCCAAGATACTTGGGAGAATTACGAGCAGTACTTC.